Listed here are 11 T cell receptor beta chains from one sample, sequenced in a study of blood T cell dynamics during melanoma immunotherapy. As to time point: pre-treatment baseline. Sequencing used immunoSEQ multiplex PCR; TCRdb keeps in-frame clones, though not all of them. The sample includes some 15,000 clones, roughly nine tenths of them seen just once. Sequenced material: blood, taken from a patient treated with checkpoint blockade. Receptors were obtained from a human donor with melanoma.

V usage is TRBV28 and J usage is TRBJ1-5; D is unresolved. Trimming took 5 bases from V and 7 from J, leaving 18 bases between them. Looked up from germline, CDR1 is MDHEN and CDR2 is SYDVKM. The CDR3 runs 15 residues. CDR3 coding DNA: TGTGCCAGCAGTCCCCCCGGGCCAATAGGGCAGCCCCAGCATTTT. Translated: CASSPPGPIGQPQHF. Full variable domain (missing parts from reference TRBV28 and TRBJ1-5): DVKVTQSSRYLVKRTGEKVFLECVQDMDHENMFWYRQDPGLGLRLIYFSYDVKMKEKGDIPEGYSVSREKKERFSLILESASTNQTSMYLCASSPPGPIGQPQHFGDGTRLSIL.

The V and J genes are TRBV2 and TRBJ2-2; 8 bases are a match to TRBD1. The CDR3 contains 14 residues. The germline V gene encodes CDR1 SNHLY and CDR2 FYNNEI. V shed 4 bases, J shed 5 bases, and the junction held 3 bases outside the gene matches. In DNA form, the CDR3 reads TGTGCCAGCAGTGCAAGGACAGGGACCGGGGAGCTGTTTTTT. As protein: CASSARTGTGELFF.

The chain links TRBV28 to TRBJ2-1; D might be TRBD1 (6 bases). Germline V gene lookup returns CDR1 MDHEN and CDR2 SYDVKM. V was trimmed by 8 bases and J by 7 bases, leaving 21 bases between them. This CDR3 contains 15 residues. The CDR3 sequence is CASGMAGTRVNEQFF. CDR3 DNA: TGTGCCAGCGGGATGGCCGGGACAAGGGTGAATGAGCAGTTCTTC.

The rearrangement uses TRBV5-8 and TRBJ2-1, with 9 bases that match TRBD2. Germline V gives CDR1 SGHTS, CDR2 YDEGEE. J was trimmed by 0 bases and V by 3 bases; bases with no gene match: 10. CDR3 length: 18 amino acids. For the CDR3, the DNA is TGTGCCAGCAGCTCCATTAGCGGGGGCCTGAGCTCCTACAATGAGCAGTTCTTC. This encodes CASSSISGGLSSYNEQFF.

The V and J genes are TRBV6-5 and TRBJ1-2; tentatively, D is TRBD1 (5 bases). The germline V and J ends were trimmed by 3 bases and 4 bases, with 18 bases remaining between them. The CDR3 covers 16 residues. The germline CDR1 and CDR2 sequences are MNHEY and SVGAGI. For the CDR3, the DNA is TGTGCCAGCAGTTATTCGGGACCGCTATCATCCTATGGCTACACCTTC. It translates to CASSYSGPLSSYGYTF.

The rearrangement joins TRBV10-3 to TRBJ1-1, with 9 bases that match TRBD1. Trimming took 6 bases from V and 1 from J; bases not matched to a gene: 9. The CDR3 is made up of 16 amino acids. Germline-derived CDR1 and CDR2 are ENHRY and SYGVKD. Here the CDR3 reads CAIRGQGQGRNTEAFF. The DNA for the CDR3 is TGTGCCATCAGGGGACAGGGCCAGGGTCGGAACACTGAAGCTTTCTTT.

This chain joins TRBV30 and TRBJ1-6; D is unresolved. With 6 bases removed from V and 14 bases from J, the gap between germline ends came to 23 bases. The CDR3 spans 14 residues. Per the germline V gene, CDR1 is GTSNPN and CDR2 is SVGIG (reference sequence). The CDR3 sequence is CACTPWGGLGTLHF. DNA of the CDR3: TGTGCCTGCACCCCATGGGGAGGCCTCGGGACCCTCCACTTT.

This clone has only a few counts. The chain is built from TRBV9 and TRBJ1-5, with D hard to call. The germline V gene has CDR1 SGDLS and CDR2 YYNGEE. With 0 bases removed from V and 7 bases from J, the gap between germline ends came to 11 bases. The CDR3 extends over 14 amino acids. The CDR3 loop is CASSVGGEGQPQHF. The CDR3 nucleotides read TGTGCCAGCAGCGTAGGCGGGGAAGGGCAGCCCCAGCATTTT.

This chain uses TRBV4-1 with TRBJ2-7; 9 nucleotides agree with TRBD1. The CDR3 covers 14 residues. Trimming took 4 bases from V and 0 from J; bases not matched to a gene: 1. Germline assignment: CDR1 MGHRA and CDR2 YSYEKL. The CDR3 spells CASSPGQGSYEQYF. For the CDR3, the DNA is TGCGCCAGCAGCCCGGGACAGGGCTCCTACGAGCAGTACTTC.

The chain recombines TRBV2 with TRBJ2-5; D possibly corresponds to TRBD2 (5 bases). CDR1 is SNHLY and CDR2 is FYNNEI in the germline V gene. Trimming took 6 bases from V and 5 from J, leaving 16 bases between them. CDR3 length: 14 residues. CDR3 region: CASRLGRAQETQYF. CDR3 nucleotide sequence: TGTGCCAGCAGGCTAGGGCGGGCGCAGGAGACCCAGTACTTC.

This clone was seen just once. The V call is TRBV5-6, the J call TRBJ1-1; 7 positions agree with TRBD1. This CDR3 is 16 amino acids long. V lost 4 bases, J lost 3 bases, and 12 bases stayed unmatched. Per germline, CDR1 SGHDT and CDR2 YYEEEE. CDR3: CASSHGTAYMDTEAFF. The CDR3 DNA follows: TGTGCCAGCAGCCACGGGACAGCATATATGGACACTGAAGCTTTCTTT.